Listed below are T cell receptor beta chains from one sample, sequenced in a study of blood T cell repertoires in COVID-19. The assay was immunoSEQ multiplex PCR, and TCRdb's table has in-frame clones only and misses some. In the table there are about 310,000 clones, about nine tenths of which are singletons. Sequenced: peripheral blood. The receptor set was obtained from a man in his forties or fifties with active or convalescent COVID-19. Each CDR3 is given with its conserved first and last residue. D genes are given only for firm matches. Clone sizes are given selectively: once, few, many, or a class where the clone is expanded.

16	NA	TRBJ2-2	TRBD2	TRBV9	TGTGCCAGCAGCGTTACTAGCGGGGGATACACCGGGGAGCTGTTTTTT	CASSVTSGGYTGELFF
18	NA	TRBJ1-5	TRBD1	TRBV28	TGTGCCAGCAGTAACAGGGGGCGTTCGTTCCTTAGCAATCAGCCCCAGCATTTT	CASSNRGRSFLSNQPQHF
14	NA	TRBJ2-5	TRBD1	TRBV5-1	TGCGCCAGCAGCTTGCAGGGGGCGCAGGAGACCCAGTACTTC	CASSLQGAQETQYF
16	NA	TRBJ1-5	TRBD1	TRBV4-2	TGTGCCAGCAGCCAAGCACAGGGGGCAAGAGAGCAGCCCCAGCATTTT	CASSQAQGAREQPQHF
14	once	TRBJ2-6	NA	TRBV19	TGTGCCAGTCTTGAGAGCTCTGGGGCCAACGTCCTGACTTTC	CASLESSGANVLTF
12	NA	TRBJ1-2	NA	TRBV2	TGTGCCAGCAGTGAAACGGAGGGGCACTACACCTTC	CASSETEGHYTF
14	NA	TRBJ2-7	TRBD1	TRBV6-6	TGTGCCAGCAGGTCCGGGACAGGGGTCTACGAGCAGTACTTC	CASRSGTGVYEQYF
15	NA	TRBJ2-2	TRBD1	TRBV27	TGTGCCAGCAGTCTCAGGGGGCTTTCCACCGGGGAGCTGTTTTTT	CASSLRGLSTGELFF
14	NA	TRBJ2-3	NA	TRBV7-3	TGTGCCAGCAGCTTGGGACATACAACGGATACGCAGTATTTT	CASSLGHTTDTQYF
17	NA	TRBJ1-2	TRBD1	TRBV19	TGTGCCAGTAGTAGGCCATACAGGGGGTATCGTGGCTATGGCTACACCTTC	CASSRPYRGYRGYGYTF
16	NA	TRBJ2-7	TRBD2	TRBV5-1	TGCGCCAGCAGCGTGCAGGGGCAGGGACTAGCGGGTCTCCAGTACTTC	CASSVQGQGLAGLQYF
16	NA	TRBJ1-2	NA	TRBV20-1	TGCAGTGCTAGTGGCGGAGCGGCAGACGTTTCGTGGGGCTACACCTTC	CSASGGAADVSWGYTF
15	NA	TRBJ2-1	NA	TRBV11-2	TGTGCCAGCAGCCGTACAGGGTCTCTAGGCTATGAGCAGTTCTTC	CASSRTGSLGYEQFF
16	once	TRBJ1-2	TRBD1	TRBV4-3	TGCGCCAGCAGCCAACACCACAGGGGGACCATCTATGGCTACACCTTC	CASSQHHRGTIYGYTF
14	once	TRBJ2-1	NA	TRBV2	TGTGCCAGCACATTTAGCCCGGGTACGAATGAGCAGTTCTTC	CASTFSPGTNEQFF
14	NA	TRBJ1-3	NA	TRBV19	TGTGCCAGTAGTATAGGGCAGCGTGGGAACACCATATATTTT	CASSIGQRGNTIYF
15	NA	TRBJ1-2	TRBD1	TRBV4-1	TGCGCCAGCAGCCAACTCCAGGGGGCGGGCTATGGCTACACCTTC	CASSQLQGAGYGYTF
16	NA	TRBJ2-5	TRBD1	TRBV11-3	TGTGCCAGCAGCTCGACAACCGGGACAGGGATAGAGACCCAGTACTTC	CASSSTTGTGIETQYF
18	many	TRBJ2-1	NA	TRBV2	TGTGCCAGCAGTGAAGGGGCGGGGGCGTACAGCTCCTACAATGAGCAGTTCTTC	CASSEGAGAYSSYNEQFF
17	few	TRBJ2-5	TRBD1	TRBV7-9	TGTGCCAGCAGCCCACCCCTCCGGACAGGGGGCTTGAAGACCCAGTACTTC	CASSPPLRTGGLKTQYF
16	NA	TRBJ2-1	NA	TRBV5-1	TGCGCCAGCAGTGATAACCGGGACAATCTCCACAATGAGCAGTTCTTC	CASSDNRDNLHNEQFF
13	few	TRBJ1-1	NA	TRBV14	TGTGCCAGCAGCGAGGCAGCTAACACTGAAGCTTTCTTT	CASSEAANTEAFF
16	NA	TRBJ2-5	TRBD2	TRBV5-1	TGCGCCAGCACCCCGGGACTAGCGGGAGTGGGGGAGACCCAGTACTTC	CASTPGLAGVGETQYF
16	NA	TRBJ2-1	TRBD2	TRBV5-1	TGCGCCAGCAGCTTGGCCGGGAGGCTAGCGTCCAATGAGCAGTTCTTC	CASSLAGRLASNEQFF
15	NA	TRBJ1-6	NA	TRBV5-4	TGTGCCAGCAGCTTTAGTGGTCACTATAATTCACCCCTCCACTTT	CASSFSGHYNSPLHF
14	NA	TRBJ1-2	NA	TRBV30	TGTGCCTGGCACGAACCCCGGGACTTGACTGGCTACACCTTC	CAWHEPRDLTGYTF
13	once	TRBJ1-6	NA	TRBV6-5	TGTGCCAGCAGTCCCCCTAACTATTCACCCCTCCACTTT	CASSPPNYSPLHF
11	NA	TRBJ2-2	NA	TRBV19	TGTGCCAGTAGGCGAACCGGGGAGCTGTTTTTT	CASRRTGELFF
17	NA	TRBJ1-2	NA	TRBV4-1	TGCGCCAGCAGCCAAGAAGCAGTCGGCAGGAACCGTTATGGCTACACCTTC	CASSQEAVGRNRYGYTF
13	NA	TRBJ2-7	TRBD1	TRBV5-1	TGCGCCAGCAGCCGACAGGGTCAGTACGAGCAGTACTTC	CASSRQGQYEQYF
14	NA	TRBJ1-1	NA	TRBV2	TGTGCCAGCAGCTTGTTATCGGGGTACACTGAAGCTTTCTTT	CASSLLSGYTEAFF
13	NA	TRBJ1-1	NA	TRBV7-3	TGTGCCAGCAGCTTAAGCGAGCGCGGTGAAGCTTTCTTT	CASSLSERGEAFF
19	NA	TRBJ2-5	TRBD2	TRBV9	TGTGCCAGCAGCGTAGCGGGTGGGCTAGCGGGAGGGGACCAAGAGACCCAGTACTTC	CASSVAGGLAGGDQETQYF
18	once	TRBJ1-2	TRBD1	TRBV11-2	TGTGCCAGCAGCCAACTAATAAACCGGGACAGGATGAACTATGGCTACACCTTC	CASSQLINRDRMNYGYTF
12	NA	TRBJ2-3	TRBD2	TRBV6-5	TGTGCCAGCAGTACCGGACTAGGGACGCAGTATTTT	CASSTGLGTQYF
16	NA	TRBJ2-2	TRBD2	TRBV9	TGTGCCAGCAGCCCATTCGCGGGAGGGACCACCGGGGAGCTGTTTTTT	CASSPFAGGTTGELFF
15	NA	TRBJ1-5	TRBD1	TRBV28	TGTGCCAGCAGTTTAGTGACAGGGCCCAATCAGCCCCAGCATTTT	CASSLVTGPNQPQHF
17	NA	TRBJ1-4	TRBD1	TRBV4-3	TGCGCCAGCAGCCAAGCGGGACAGGCTGCAACTAATGAAAAACTGTTTTTT	CASSQAGQAATNEKLFF